This T cell receptor (beta chain) was observed in a study of shared clonotypes between healthy human individuals (dated by TCRdb to 2020 to 2022). In the study overall: A couple of women and a few men aged 18 to 49 years were included in the cohort. Per donor, three plates each were used for CD4 naive and CD4 memory, two for CD8 naive, and one for CD8 memory. To estimate repertoire size and how much clonotype sharing occurs between individuals, the study deeply sequenced the blood TCR repertoires of several healthy adults. Libraries were prepared and TCR repertoires were sequenced by different laboratories using diverse techniques, in order to increase sequencing depth and limit assay-specific biases. Each donor's leukapheresis produced roughly between roughly 0.85 and 9.5 billion PBMCs.

Using the deep immunoSEQ assay, TCR CDR3 regions were amplified from genomic DNA by multiplex PCR. Genomic DNA extracted from each cell subset was distributed evenly over all wells of several immunoSEQ 96-well plates, and each plate served as one replicate. For sorted subsets, each replicate PCR was loaded with 200 to 250 ng genomic DNA, equivalent to 30,000 to 35,000 T cell genomes. Purified libraries were quantified with a Qubit 3.0 fluorometer, sized on a Bioanalyzer 2100, and re-quantified with the KAPA Library Quantification kit. Each immunoSEQ 96-well plate was sequenced on its own single-read 150-cycle Illumina NextSeq 550 flow cell. The original pipeline was this. The immunoSEQ output contained only junctional sequences without quality scores, so filtering could not match that applied to full-length reads. Sequences were annotated with PyIR, a Python wrapper for IgBLAST v1.9, using IMGT germline references to assign V/J genes and CDR3. Reads were removed for weak V/J assignments (E-value above 1e-6), missing CDR3, stop codons, out-of-frame junctions, or ambiguous translated residues. V3J clonotypes were defined by identical inferred V gene, J gene, and CDR3 amino acid sequence. Percentage overlap between repertoires was computed as shared unique clonotypes divided by the size of the smaller repertoire. Richness of each repertoire was evaluated using RTK rarefaction, the Chao1 estimator, and Recon v2.1 estimates of unobserved clonotypes. For all TCRbeta clonotypes obtained by the gDNA method from a few donors, generation probabilities were computed with OLGA. The immuneACCESS repertoire file appears here via TCRdb, limited to in-frame rearrangements. These files lack a portion of the clones; in checked studies, under half of the deficit traces to unresolved V genes, and the cause of the others is not known. V, J and clone size reflect that table, while D and trimming were determined from the DNA. The sample data list about 2.3 million clones, and around 92% of these were observed just once. Jointly, the top ten make up roughly 0.34% of the sample.

Healthy HIV-negative adults with no recently reported acute infections or vaccinations were included as donors. All donors were Caucasian adults living in Nashville, Tennessee, USA. CD4+ T cells were enriched by magnetic negative selection; naive cells were then positively selected on CD45RA, and the negative fraction formed the memory subset. Blood was obtained by leukapheresis, after which PBMCs were separated by Ficoll-Histopaque density gradient centrifugation and cryopreserved in liquid nitrogen vapor phase. Analytical flow cytometry was used to check the purity and quantity of every magnetically sorted T cell population. Genomic DNA was isolated from each sorted fraction and quantified by UV absorbance on a Nanodrop 2000c. In the case of this clone: Its recognized antigen is unknown. Per-base quality was not reported, and no clone a single base away is much larger than it.

What the authors observed across the whole study: Only blood was sampled, and tissue TCR repertoires likely differ from those in blood. Approximately 5% of naive CD4, 3.5% of naive CD8, approximately 2% of memory CD4, and about 0.4% of memory CD8 clonotypes were shared across several donors. Rarefaction of sorted-subset datasets indicated incomplete sequencing despite the large sequencing depth. Pairwise subsampling led to the expectation that sequencing depth would affect the degree of clonotype sharing among donors. Naive subsets generally had larger estimated clonotype richness than memory subsets did. Higher generation probabilities were observed for clonotypes shared by all four sorted-subset donors than for non-shared clonotypes. The small number of donors limited the genetic and exposure-history diversity represented.

Sequencing was performed on naive CD4+ T cells from PBMCs. This sample's cell subset or site label indicates: CD45RA+ positively selected. This sequence was found in a man between 18 and 29 years old in good health. Some clones in this sample may be carry-over from other donors' samples.

The CDR3 region: CASSQDASGRSGETQYF. The DNA sequence reads TGCGCCAGCAGCCAAGATGCTAGCGGGAGGTCAGGAGAGACCCAGTACTTC. The chain joins TRBV4-3 to TRBJ2-5; the junction holds 11 bases that match TRBD2. The V end gives up 0 bases and the J end 4 bases, leaving 7 bases in the junction not matched to a gene. The germline V gene provides CDR1 LGHNA and CDR2 YSLEER. The CDR3 sequence holds 17 residues, the cysteine and phenylalanine included. Only the CDR3 DNA stays, 51 bases, in frame from base 1.